This T cell receptor (beta chain) derives from a study of blood T cell repertoires in COVID-19. The wider study: COVID-19 samples collected from the United States, Italy and Spain covered acute and convalescent phases. Sources were T cells, B-cell-depleted T cells, or PBMCs; the material itself was cDNA or gDNA.

A single count supports this clone. Per the original methods: Estimation of nucleated cell counts was performed using reference gene primer amplification. TCRdb's copy holds only in-frame clones and misses some; the assay was immunoSEQ multiplex PCR. V, J and clone size were drawn from that table, and D and trimming were deduced from the DNA. The profile shows about 210,000 clones, approximately 85% of them singletons. Seattle cases were enrolled at active infection and followed longitudinally. This CDR3 contains 14 residues. Trimming pared 3 bases from V and 6 bases from J, leaving 12 bases between. Germline CDR1 and CDR2: SGHRS and YFSETQ.

V usage is TRBV5-1 and J usage is TRBJ2-2; maybe TRBD1 (5 bases). Sequencing was done on a sample of peripheral blood. The sequence came from a man aged 50 to 59 with COVID-19, enrolled during active disease. CDR3 nucleotide sequence: TGCGCCAGCAGCTCCGTACAGGTGTCCGGGGAGCTGTTTTTT. Protein: CASSSVQVSGELFF.